These T cell receptor beta chains were read from a single sample in a study of cytomegalovirus exposure and HLA in healthy donors. Produced via immunoSEQ multiplex PCR; TCRdb's table is partial and in-frame only. In the table there are approximately 200,000 clones, about 85% of which are singletons. The sequenced sample was PBMCs. These receptor sequences come from a human donor in good health. Each CDR3 is given with its conserved first and last residue. D genes are given only for firm matches. For some rows the clone size is stated as once, few or many, or as a class when expanded; others skip it.

d_gene	v_gene	len	j_gene	abundance	CDR3aa	CDR3nt
NA	TRBV7-9	12	TRBJ2-7	NA	CASSPSLDEQYF	TGTGCCAGCAGCCCGTCCCTTGACGAGCAGTACTTC
NA	TRBV7-8	12	TRBJ2-1	NA	CASSQAPNEQFF	TGTGCCAGCAGCCAAGCCCCCAATGAGCAGTTCTTC
NA	TRBV29-1	12	TRBJ2-7	NA	CSVEASRYEQYF	TGCAGCGTTGAGGCTAGCAGGTACGAGCAGTACTTC
NA	TRBV7-9	15	TRBJ1-2	NA	CASSTQVGATYGYTF	TGTGCCAGCAGCACACAGGTTGGGGCGACCTATGGCTACACCTTC
NA	TRBV5-1	18	TRBJ2-7	NA	CASSSGLNNRGKAYEQYF	TGCGCCAGCAGTTCCGGACTAAATAACAGGGGAAAAGCCTACGAGCAGTACTTC
NA	TRBV10-3	14	TRBJ1-5	NA	CAISARGTNQPQHF	TGTGCCATCAGTGCTCGGGGGACCAATCAGCCCCAGCATTTT
NA	TRBV5-1	15	TRBJ1-2	few	CASSLGSGRGIGYTF	TGCGCCAGCAGCTTGGGTAGCGGCCGTGGGATTGGCTACACCTTC
TRBD2	TRBV28	15	TRBJ2-3	NA	CASTQTSGSYDTQYF	TGTGCCAGCACCCAGACTAGCGGGAGTTATGATACGCAGTATTTT
NA	TRBV25-1	18	TRBJ1-3	NA	CASSEGLLDGHSGNTIYF	TGTGCCAGCAGTGAAGGTTTGCTGGACGGACACTCTGGAAACACCATATATTTT
TRBD2	TRBV10-3	17	TRBJ2-7	NA	CAISGRPGLAGFYEQYF	TGTGCCATCAGTGGAAGACCCGGACTAGCGGGGTTTTACGAGCAGTACTTC
TRBD1	TRBV29-1	16	TRBJ2-3	NA	CSVEATGQGAADTQYF	TGCAGCGTTGAAGCGACAGGACAGGGGGCGGCAGATACGCAGTATTTT
NA	TRBV29-1	13	TRBJ2-3	NA	CSVISGPTDTQYF	TGCAGCGTTATTAGCGGCCCCACAGATACGCAGTATTTT
TRBD2	TRBV4-1	15	TRBJ2-5	few	CASSPGLAGAETQYF	TGCGCCAGCAGCCCCGGACTAGCGGGAGCTGAGACCCAGTACTTC
NA	TRBV28	16	TRBJ2-1	NA	CASSFKALAPYNEQFF	TGTGCCAGCAGTTTCAAAGCTCTAGCGCCCTACAATGAGCAGTTCTTC
TRBD2	TRBV6-1	15	TRBJ2-7	NA	CASSGYSGGSYEQYF	TGTGCCAGCAGTGGATATAGCGGGGGGTCCTACGAGCAGTACTTC
NA	TRBV30	16	TRBJ2-4	NA	CAWSVHSGEIKNIQYF	TGTGCCTGGAGTGTACATTCAGGGGAAATAAAAAACATTCAGTACTTC
NA	TRBV27	18	TRBJ1-5	NA	CASSPDDSVKGGNQPQHF	TGTGCCAGCAGTCCGGATGATTCGGTAAAAGGAGGCAATCAGCCCCAGCATTTT
NA	TRBV7-9	13	TRBJ2-7	NA	CASSLRESYEQYF	TGTGCCAGCAGCTTACGGGAATCCTACGAGCAGTACTTC
NA	TRBV5-1	15	TRBJ1-1	NA	CASSVHRAFNTEAFF	TGCGCCAGCAGCGTTCACAGGGCCTTTAACACTGAAGCTTTCTTT
TRBD2	TRBV30	17	TRBJ2-2	NA	CAWNGVSGSFGTGELFF	TGTGCCTGGAATGGTGTTAGCGGGAGCTTCGGGACCGGGGAGCTGTTTTTT
NA	TRBV2	14	TRBJ1-3	NA	CASRETGTGNTIYF	TGTGCCAGCAGAGAGACAGGAACTGGAAACACCATATATTTT
NA	TRBV30	12	TRBJ1-1	NA	CAWSFPVTEAFF	TGTGCCTGGAGTTTCCCGGTCACTGAAGCTTTCTTT
TRBD2	TRBV29-1	16	TRBJ2-7	NA	CSVALGGAGGRYEQYF	TGCAGCGTTGCCCTCGGTGGGGCGGGAGGTCGCTACGAGCAGTACTTC